This T cell receptor beta chain was sequenced for a study of identical twins. General study results and limits: Out-of-frame beta sequences exhibited a weaker degree of excess twin sharing.

Notes on this clonotype: What it binds is unknown.

One entry per CDR3 protein, called by TCRdb with MiXCR from the 5' RACE reads. The sample holds 570,000 or so distinct CDR3 sequences, roughly 9.9% seen once. These data are also associated with another study on yellow fever vaccine responses in identical twins.

This receptor was identified in a woman aged 18-29 years in good health. Sequenced sample: PBMCs.

The CDR3 nucleotides read TGCAGTGCTTTGGGCCCGGGGCTGGGGGCCTACGAGCAGTACTTC. It is translated as CSALGPGLGAYEQYF. The chain employs TRBV20-1 and TRBJ2-7; tentatively, D is TRBD1 or TRBD2 (5 bases each). The V gene's germline CDR1 is DFQATT and CDR2 SNEGSKA (reference sequence). Trimming stripped 5 bases from V and 2 bases from J, with 19 bases between. The CDR3 consists of 15 residues.